Detailed here is one TCR beta chain. The antigen is undetermined. Germline V CDR1 and CDR2: KGHSH, LQKENI. CDR3 length: 13 residues. The ends were cut back, 8 bases at V and 0 bases at J, with 10 bases in the middle. These data are taken from a study of T cell repertoires in cytomegalovirus infection. Overall study: Well-studied HLA-B-restricted CMV epitopes were used in the study alongside recently identified HLA-C-restricted ones. Public TCR beta signature analysis indicated the presence of both CMV infection and matching HLA type.

TCRdb processed the reads anew with MiXCR; each CDR3 protein has one entry. Of about 340,000 distinct CDR3 sequences detected, 29% appear once; the ten largest clones hold roughly 20%. This chain links TRBV18 with TRBJ2-5; no firm D call. The starting material was cultured PBMCs, obtained from culture after CMV antigen stimulation. The sequence was collected from a human donor in good health (CMV status not recorded). Some clones in this sample may be carry-over from other donors' samples. CDR3 DNA sequence: TGTGCCAGCCGTGACCTATACCAAGAGACCCAGTACTTC. Protein: CASRDLYQETQYF.